The rows below give T cell receptor beta chains drawn from one sample of a study of blood T cell repertoires in COVID-19. The protocol was immunoSEQ multiplex PCR, while the TCRdb copy is restricted to in-frame clones and leaves out a portion. Of around 150,000 clones in the sample, around 86% were seen once. The sequencing input was peripheral blood. These TCRs come from a man aged 65-85 years with acute or convalescent COVID-19. The CDR3 runs from the conserved cysteine through the conserved F or W.

V,CDR3
TRBV7-9,CASSRPGDRGGYF
TRBV7-2,CASSPGWQGDYGYTF
TRBV27,CASSLNYLSYNEQFF
TRBV6-5,CASSPLSGDQPQHF
TRBV4-2,CASSLPTGGTTYEQYF
TRBV7-2,CASSTYNTGELFF
TRBV6-5,CASRSSRGVDEQYF
TRBV4-1,CASSQDLFGLASFYNEQFF
TRBV5-4,CASSQGGSYEQYF
TRBV19,CASSISPGPTGELFF
TRBV13,CASSLTTGREQYF
TRBV5-1,CASSLGGANTGELFF
TRBV27,CASSLQGGYNEQFF
TRBV7-2,CASSRQGQANSPLHF
TRBV11-2,CASSYTGGTGELFF
TRBV7-2,CASTFRGGLSYEQYF
TRBV5-1,CASRSLAGGSTDTQYF
TRBV25-1,CASSENLASPETQYF
TRBV7-3,CASSLNGLAGGLGMTDTQYF
TRBV5-1,CASSLAPAGSYEQYF
TRBV6-5,CASSADKNTEAFF
TRBV5-4,CASSWEGEKPQHF
TRBV3-1/TRBV3-2,CASSQFPGQGSEQYF
TRBV6-2/TRBV6-3,CASSGPWGGSSYNSPLHF
TRBV6-6,CASSYKTGPGNTIYF
TRBV28,CASSLSPGPLGKKLFF
TRBV9,CASSVDSGQGALSTDTQYF
TRBV12-3/TRBV12-4,CASTPRSYNEQFF
TRBV6-2/TRBV6-3,CASSYRLARDTEAFF
TRBV5-1,CASKGTSPSGELFF
TRBV24-1,CATSDGTSGRVTGELFF
TRBV9,CASSAGQNTEAFF
TRBV29-1,CSVQTGGNTEAFF
TRBV7-2,CASSETDYEQYF
TRBV7-6,CASSARSGLHDPNEQFF
TRBV3-1/TRBV3-2,CASSQERSRGRGTIYF
TRBV5-4,CASSLDGGPEEWDIQYF
TRBV11-2,CASSLEGGGSASGNTIYF
TRBV6-6,CASSPLATSTDTQYF
TRBV21-1,CASSGDRGRDYGYTF
TRBV18,CASSVSRVNTEAFF
TRBV6-2/TRBV6-3,CASSDGLAGYTDTQYF
TRBV6-6,CASSYSPSGANNEQFF